Listed below are T cell receptor beta chains from one sample, sequenced in a study of blood T cell repertoires in COVID-19. Measured with immunoSEQ multiplex PCR; TCRdb has only the in-frame clones, and not every one. The top ten hold about 8% of the sample, which has 540,000 or so clones, less than 90% seen once. Material for sequencing was peripheral blood. The receptors here all came from a woman in her 50s with COVID-19, enrolled during active disease. Each CDR3 is given with its conserved first and last residue. Fields, in order: D gene, V gene, J gene, clone size, CDR3 protein, CDR3 DNA. A D gene is named only where the DNA matches it firmly. Not every row has a clone size; where given, it reads once, few, many or a size class.

NA,TRBV7-2,TRBJ1-2,NA,CAGGDTYYGYTF,TGTGCCGGGGGGGACACCTACTATGGCTACACCTTC
NA,TRBV18,TRBJ1-1,NA,CASSQPGHSRTEAFF,TGTGCCAGCTCACAGCCGGGACATTCGCGGACTGAAGCTTTCTTT
NA,TRBV18,TRBJ1-4,NA,CASSREGNEKLFF,TGTGCCAGCTCACGCGAGGGTAATGAAAAACTGTTTTTT
NA,TRBV7-9,TRBJ2-2,NA,CASSLYRDPTGELFF,TGTGCCAGCAGCCTATACAGGGACCCCACCGGGGAGCTGTTTTTT
TRBD1,TRBV11-2,TRBJ2-1,NA,CASSYQTGKYNEQFF,TGTGCCAGCAGCTACCAGACAGGGAAGTACAATGAGCAGTTCTTC
TRBD1,TRBV27,TRBJ1-1,NA,CASRLSHRGRDTEAFF,TGTGCCAGCAGACTTAGCCACAGGGGAAGGGACACTGAAGCTTTCTTT
TRBD1,TRBV5-4,TRBJ1-4,NA,CASSLGGLDEKLFF,TGTGCCAGCAGCTTAGGGGGCCTTGATGAAAAACTGTTTTTT
TRBD1,TRBV6-5,TRBJ1-5,NA,CASTYRTGEHQPQHF,TGTGCCAGCACCTACCGGACAGGGGAGCATCAGCCCCAGCATTTT
NA,TRBV4-2,TRBJ2-3,NA,CASSRGPDVGTDTQYF,TGTGCCAGCAGCCGGGGCCCCGACGTAGGCACAGATACGCAGTATTTT
TRBD1,TRBV10-3,TRBJ1-1,once,CAISVGQGQVTEAFF,TGTGCCATCAGTGTCGGACAGGGTCAAGTCACTGAAGCTTTCTTT
TRBD1,TRBV15,TRBJ1-2,NA,CATSRDRANYGYTF,TGTGCCACCAGCAGGGACAGGGCTAACTATGGCTACACCTTC
NA,TRBV19,TRBJ1-2,once,CASSTVPGKPLPGYTF,TGTGCCAGTAGTACCGTTCCCGGGAAGCCCCTTCCTGGCTACACCTTC
TRBD1,TRBV27,TRBJ1-1,NA,CASSLQWDRGQVFF,TGTGCCAGCAGTTTACAGTGGGACAGGGGGCAAGTTTTCTTT
TRBD1,TRBV2,TRBJ1-2,NA,CASGRTGFNYGYTF,TGTGCCAGCGGACGGACAGGGTTTAACTATGGCTACACCTTC
NA,TRBV5-1,TRBJ1-6,many,CASSLGQRTFNSPLHF,TGCGCCAGCAGCTTGGGACAGAGAACATTTAATTCACCCCTCCACTTT
NA,TRBV28,TRBJ1-1,NA,CASTGYMNTEAFF,TGTGCCAGTACAGGGTACATGAACACTGAAGCTTTCTTT
TRBD1,TRBV30,TRBJ2-7,NA,CAWTTGGTYEQYF,TGTGCCTGGACCACAGGGGGGACCTACGAGCAGTACTTC
TRBD1,TRBV19,TRBJ1-1,NA,CASIKGALNTEAFF,TGTGCCAGTATAAAGGGGGCCTTAAACACTGAAGCTTTCTTT
TRBD1,TRBV5-6,TRBJ2-7,NA,CASSLRFWDRVYEQYF,TGTGCCAGCAGCTTGCGGTTCTGGGACAGGGTCTACGAGCAGTACTTC
TRBD2,TRBV5-4,TRBJ2-4,NA,CASRSGGSGNIQYF,TGTGCCAGCAGAAGCGGGGGCTCCGGAAACATTCAGTACTTC
TRBD1,TRBV9,TRBJ2-7,NA,CASSVGAGTGAYEQYF,TGTGCCAGCAGCGTAGGAGCCGGGACAGGGGCCTACGAGCAGTACTTC
NA,TRBV10-2,TRBJ1-2,few,CASSDSGQHNYGYTF,TGCGCCAGCAGTGATAGTGGACAGCATAACTATGGCTACACCTTC